The sequence of this T cell receptor beta chain was determined in a study of OX40 agonist ivuxolimab in advanced cancers. Study summary: Mean age about 60 years, range roughly 23 to 79; nearly 85% male.

Study-wide points: Some patients without response likewise showed low normalized clonal expansion. At 0.1 to 3.0 mg/kg and by week 6, clonal expansion occurred in CD4+ and CD8+ blood T cells.

The CDR3 contains 15 residues. Germline assignment: CDR1 SGHKS and CDR2 YYEKEE (reference sequence). Trimming cost V 0 bases and J 8 bases, with 14 bases left between them. Regarding this clone: Its antigen is undetermined.

Clones were sequenced by immunoSEQ multiplex PCR, and TCRdb holds only the in-frame ones, with some missing. The data contain about 100,000 clones, approximately 89% of them singletons. The clonotype originates from an adult with an advanced solid tumor such as melanoma, head and neck, liver or kidney cancer. The V call is TRBV5-5, the J call TRBJ1-4; a weak D match, TRBD1 (5 bases). The sample consisted of CD4+ or CD8+ T cells sorted from blood, taken in a trial of the OX40 agonist ivuxolimab. In DNA form, the CDR3 reads TGTGCCAGCAGCTTGGGACAGCCTCGGGGAGAAAAACTGTTTTTT. Protein: CASSLGQPRGEKLFF.